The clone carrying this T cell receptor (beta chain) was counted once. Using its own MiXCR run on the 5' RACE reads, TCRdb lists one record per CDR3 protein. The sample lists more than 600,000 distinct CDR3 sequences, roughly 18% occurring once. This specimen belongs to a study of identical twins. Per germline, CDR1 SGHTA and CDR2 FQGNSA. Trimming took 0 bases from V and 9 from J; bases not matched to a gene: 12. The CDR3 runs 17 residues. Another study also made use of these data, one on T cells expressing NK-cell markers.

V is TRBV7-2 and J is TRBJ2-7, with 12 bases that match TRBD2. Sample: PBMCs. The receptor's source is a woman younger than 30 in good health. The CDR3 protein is CASSLAPTSGGISLQYF. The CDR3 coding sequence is TGTGCCAGCAGCTTAGCGCCCACTAGCGGGGGGATTTCTTTGCAGTACTTC. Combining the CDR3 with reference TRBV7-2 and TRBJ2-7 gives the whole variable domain GAGVSQSPSNKVTEKGKDVELRCDPISGHTALYWYRQSLGQGLEFLIYFQGNSAPDKSGLPSDRFSAERTGGSVSTLTIQRTQQEDSAVYLCASSLAPTSGGISLQYFGPGTRLTVT.